This T cell receptor beta chain was sequenced in a study of T cell repertoires and Cas9 in healthy adults (dated by TCRdb to 2017 to 2018). With regard to the full study: Multi-effector potency, cytotoxicity and lineage determination within the CD4 and CD8 compartments were characterized for SpCas9-reactive T cells. Preexisting T cell immunity against the Streptococcus pyogenes Cas9 nuclease (SpCas9) used in CRISPR gene editing was examined in the study. Points the paper makes about the study in general: SpCas9-reactive regulatory T cells were reported to mitigate proliferation and function of SpCas9-reactive effector T cells in vitro.

Receptor amplification or capture employed the immunoSEQ multiplex PCR assay. Imported from immuneACCESS, the table was reduced by TCRdb to in-frame sequences with V and J called. These copies leave out some clones; in studies compared against another copy, an unresolved V gene accounts for under half, and the cause of the remainder is not known. The sample profile shows about 14,000 clones; roughly 89% of them were found once. The ten biggest clones cover about 1.6% of the sample. Points on this clone: Its target antigen remains unknown. Base qualities are not recorded, but no much larger clone differs from it by a single base.

The CDR3 has 11 amino acids, counting the end cysteine and phenylalanine. Solely the CDR3 DNA is kept, with 33 bases framed from the first base. Trimming takes 6 bases from V and 4 bases from J, and the germline ends sit 7 bases apart. The germline V gene sets CDR1 to KGHSH and CDR2 to LQKENI. Healthy humans were used as donors in the study. The source of this sequence is a human donor in good health. Sequencing was performed on Tregs (CD4+, CD25+, CD127-, CD137-, CD154-) from PBMCs; culture status not recorded. The chain was built from TRBV18 and TRBJ2-7; there is no confident call for the D gene. The bases are TGTGCCAGCTCTTCAGGTTACGAGCAGTACTTC. Translated, this is CASSSGYEQYF.